Here is one T cell receptor beta chain with its context. Its antigen is undetermined. The data derive from a study of shared clonotypes between healthy human individuals. The length of the CDR3 is 15 residues. Germline-derived CDR1 and CDR2 are SNHLY and FYNNEI. The junction had 3 bases not matched to a gene; V was cut back by 2 bases and J by 5 bases. Every donor was a Caucasian adult from Nashville, Tennessee. A CD45RA-negative memory subset and a CD45RA+ naive subset were separated from the CD4+ cells. The method was immunoSEQ multiplex PCR; TCRdb's version includes in-frame clones alone and lacks a portion of them. The table has approximately 500,000 clones, 90% to 96% seen once. General study findings and limits: A handful of donors shared approximately 5% of their naive CD4 clonotypes. Despite large depth, sorted-subset datasets appeared incompletely sequenced.

This chain joins TRBV2 and TRBJ1-6, with TRBD1 matching over 7 bases. Sample: naive CD4+ T cells sorted from blood. Subset here: CD45RA+ positively selected. This clonotype was obtained from a woman aged 25-40 years in good health. CDR3 sequence (DNA): TGTGCCAGCAGTGAAATAGGGGGCCATAATTCACCCCTCCACTTT. This translates into CASSEIGGHNSPLHF.